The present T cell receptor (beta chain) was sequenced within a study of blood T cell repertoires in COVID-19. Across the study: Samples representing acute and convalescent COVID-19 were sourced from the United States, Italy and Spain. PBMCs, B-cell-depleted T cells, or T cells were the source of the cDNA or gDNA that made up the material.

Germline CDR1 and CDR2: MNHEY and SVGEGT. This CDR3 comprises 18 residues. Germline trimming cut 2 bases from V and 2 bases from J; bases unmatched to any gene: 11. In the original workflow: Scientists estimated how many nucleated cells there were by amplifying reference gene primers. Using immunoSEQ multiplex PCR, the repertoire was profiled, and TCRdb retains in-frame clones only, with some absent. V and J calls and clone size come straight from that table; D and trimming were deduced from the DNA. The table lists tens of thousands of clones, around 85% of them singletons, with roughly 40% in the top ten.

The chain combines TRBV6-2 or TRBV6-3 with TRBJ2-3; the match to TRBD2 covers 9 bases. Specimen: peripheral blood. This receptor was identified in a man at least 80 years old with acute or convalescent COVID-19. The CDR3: CASSYQRTSAYDTDTQYF. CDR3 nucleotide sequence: TGTGCCAGCAGTTACCAAAGGACTAGCGCGTACGACACAGATACGCAGTATTTT.